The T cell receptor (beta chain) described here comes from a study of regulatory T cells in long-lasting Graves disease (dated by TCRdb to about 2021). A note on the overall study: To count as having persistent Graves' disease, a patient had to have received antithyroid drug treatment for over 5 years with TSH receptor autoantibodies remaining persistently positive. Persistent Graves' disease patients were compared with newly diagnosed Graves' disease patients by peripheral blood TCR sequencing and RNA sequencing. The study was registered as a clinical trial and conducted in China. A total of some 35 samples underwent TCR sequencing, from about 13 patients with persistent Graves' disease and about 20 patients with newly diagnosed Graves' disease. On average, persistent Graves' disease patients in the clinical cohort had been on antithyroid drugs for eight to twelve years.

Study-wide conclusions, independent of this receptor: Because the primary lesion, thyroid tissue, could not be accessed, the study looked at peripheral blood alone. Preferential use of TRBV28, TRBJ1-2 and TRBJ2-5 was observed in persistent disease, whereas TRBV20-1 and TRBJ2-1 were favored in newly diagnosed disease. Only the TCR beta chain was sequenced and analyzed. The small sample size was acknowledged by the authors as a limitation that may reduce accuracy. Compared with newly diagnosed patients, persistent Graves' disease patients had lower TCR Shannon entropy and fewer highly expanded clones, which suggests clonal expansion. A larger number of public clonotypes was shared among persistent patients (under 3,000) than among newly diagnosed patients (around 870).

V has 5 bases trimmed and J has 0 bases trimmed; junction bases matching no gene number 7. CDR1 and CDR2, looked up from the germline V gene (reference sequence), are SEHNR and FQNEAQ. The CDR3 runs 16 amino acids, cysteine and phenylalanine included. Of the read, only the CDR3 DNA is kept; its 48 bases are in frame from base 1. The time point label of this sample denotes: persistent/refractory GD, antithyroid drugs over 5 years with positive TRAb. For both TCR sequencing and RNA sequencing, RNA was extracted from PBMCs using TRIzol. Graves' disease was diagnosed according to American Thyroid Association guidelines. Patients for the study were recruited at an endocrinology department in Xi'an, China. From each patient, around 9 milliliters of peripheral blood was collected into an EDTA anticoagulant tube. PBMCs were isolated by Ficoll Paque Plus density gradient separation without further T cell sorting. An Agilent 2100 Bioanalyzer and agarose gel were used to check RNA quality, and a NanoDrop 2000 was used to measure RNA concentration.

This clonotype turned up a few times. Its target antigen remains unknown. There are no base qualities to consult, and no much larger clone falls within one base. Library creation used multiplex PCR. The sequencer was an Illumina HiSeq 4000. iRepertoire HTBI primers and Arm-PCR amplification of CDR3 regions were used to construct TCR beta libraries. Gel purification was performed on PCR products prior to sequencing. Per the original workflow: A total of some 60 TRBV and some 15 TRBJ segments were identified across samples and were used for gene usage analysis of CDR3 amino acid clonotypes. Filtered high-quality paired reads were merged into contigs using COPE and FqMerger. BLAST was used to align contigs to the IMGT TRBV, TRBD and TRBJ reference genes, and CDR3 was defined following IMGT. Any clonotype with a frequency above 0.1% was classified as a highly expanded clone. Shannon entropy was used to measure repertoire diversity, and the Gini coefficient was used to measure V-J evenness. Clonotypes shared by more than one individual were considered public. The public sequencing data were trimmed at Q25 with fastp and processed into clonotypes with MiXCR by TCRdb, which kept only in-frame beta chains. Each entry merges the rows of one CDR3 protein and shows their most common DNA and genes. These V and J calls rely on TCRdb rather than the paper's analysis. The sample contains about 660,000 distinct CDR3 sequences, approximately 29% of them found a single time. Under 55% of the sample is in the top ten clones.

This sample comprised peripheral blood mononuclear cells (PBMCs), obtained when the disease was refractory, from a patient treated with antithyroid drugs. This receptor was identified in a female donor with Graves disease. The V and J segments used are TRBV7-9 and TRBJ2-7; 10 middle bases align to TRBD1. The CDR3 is CASSLPGQGSSYEQYF. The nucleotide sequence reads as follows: TGTGCCAGCAGCCTACCGGGACAGGGGTCCTCCTACGAGCAGTACTTC.